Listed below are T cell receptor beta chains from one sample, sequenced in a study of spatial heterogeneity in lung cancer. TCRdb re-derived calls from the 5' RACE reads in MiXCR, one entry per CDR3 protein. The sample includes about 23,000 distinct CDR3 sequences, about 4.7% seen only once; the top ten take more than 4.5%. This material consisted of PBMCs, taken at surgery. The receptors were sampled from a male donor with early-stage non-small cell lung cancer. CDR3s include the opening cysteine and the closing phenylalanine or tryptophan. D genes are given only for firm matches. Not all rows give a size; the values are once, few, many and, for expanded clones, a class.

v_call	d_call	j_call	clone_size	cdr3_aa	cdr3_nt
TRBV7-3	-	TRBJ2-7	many	CASSLNERSYEQYF	TGTGCCAGCAGCTTAAATGAGCGATCCTACGAGCAGTACTTC
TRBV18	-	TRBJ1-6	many	CASSPLGGGNSPLHF	TGTGCCAGCTCACCGCTCGGGGGCGGGAATTCACCCCTCCACTTT
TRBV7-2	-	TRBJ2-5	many	CASSSQETQYF	TGTGCCAGCAGCTCCCAAGAGACCCAGTACTTC
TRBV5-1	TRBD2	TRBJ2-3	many	CASKRAGAVTDTQYF	TGCGCCAGCAAGCGAGCGGGGGCTGTCACAGATACGCAGTATTTT
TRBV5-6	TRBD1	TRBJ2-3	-	CASSIRTGIMDTQYF	TGTGCCAGCAGCATCCGGACAGGTATAATGGATACGCAGTATTTT
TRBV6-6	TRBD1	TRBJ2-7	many	CASSYGGQLYPYEQYF	TGTGCCAGCAGTTACGGGGGACAGCTATACCCCTACGAGCAGTACTTC
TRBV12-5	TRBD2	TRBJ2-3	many	CASGLGGGGKDTQYF	TGTGCTAGTGGTCTGGGGGGGGGAGGTAAAGATACGCAGTATTTT
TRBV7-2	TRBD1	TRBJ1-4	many	CASSRLLLLDRAEKLFF	TGTGCCAGCAGCCGCTTATTGCTCTTGGACAGGGCGGAAAAACTGTTTTTT
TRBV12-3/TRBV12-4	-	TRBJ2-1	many	CASSLRVTYNEQFF	TGTGCCAGCAGTTTGCGGGTGACCTACAATGAGCAGTTCTTC
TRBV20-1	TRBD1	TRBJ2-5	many	CSALNPGQGGETQYF	TGCAGTGCACTCAACCCGGGACAGGGAGGGGAGACCCAGTACTTC